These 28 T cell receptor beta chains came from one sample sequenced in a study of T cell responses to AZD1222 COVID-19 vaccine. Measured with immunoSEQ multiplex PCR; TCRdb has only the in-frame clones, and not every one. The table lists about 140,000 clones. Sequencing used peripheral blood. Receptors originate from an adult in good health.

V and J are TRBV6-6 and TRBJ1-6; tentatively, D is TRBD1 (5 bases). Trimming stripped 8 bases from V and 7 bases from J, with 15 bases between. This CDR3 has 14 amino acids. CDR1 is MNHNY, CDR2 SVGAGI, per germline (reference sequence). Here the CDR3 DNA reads TGTGCCAGCTCTAACCAGGGTCAGAATTCACCCCTCCACTTT. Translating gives CASSNQGQNSPLHF.

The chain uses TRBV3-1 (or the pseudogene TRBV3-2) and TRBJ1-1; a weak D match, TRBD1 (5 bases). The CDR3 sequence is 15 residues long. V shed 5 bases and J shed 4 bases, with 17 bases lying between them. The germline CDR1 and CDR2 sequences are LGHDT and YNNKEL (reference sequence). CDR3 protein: CASSNRWGWSTEAFF. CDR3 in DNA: TGTGCCAGCAGCAACCGTTGGGGGTGGAGCACTGAAGCTTTCTTT.

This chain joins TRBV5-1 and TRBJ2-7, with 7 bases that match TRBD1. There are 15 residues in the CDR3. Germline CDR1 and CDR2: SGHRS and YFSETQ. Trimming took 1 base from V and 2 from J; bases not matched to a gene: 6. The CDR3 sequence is CASSLRGGSPYEQYF. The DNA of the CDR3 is TGCGCCAGCAGCTTGAGAGGGGGCTCTCCCTACGAGCAGTACTTC.

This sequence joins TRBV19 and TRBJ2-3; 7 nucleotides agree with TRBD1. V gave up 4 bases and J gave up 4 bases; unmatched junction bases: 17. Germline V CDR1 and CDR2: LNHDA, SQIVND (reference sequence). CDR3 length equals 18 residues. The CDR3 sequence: CASSSGSGTVRQPDTQYF. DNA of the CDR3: TGTGCCAGTAGTAGCGGTTCCGGGACAGTTCGCCAACCAGATACGCAGTATTTT.

The CDR3 DNA reads as TGTGCCAGCAGTTACTCGAGACTAAACAATGAGCAGTTCTTC. This codes for CASSYSRLNNEQFF. The chain combines TRBV6-6 with TRBJ2-1, with D possibly TRBD2 on 5 matching bases. Trimming took off 0 bases at V and 5 bases at J, with 8 bases between the two ends. The CDR3 loop spans 14 amino acids. Germline values: CDR1 MNHNY, CDR2 SVGAGI (reference sequence).

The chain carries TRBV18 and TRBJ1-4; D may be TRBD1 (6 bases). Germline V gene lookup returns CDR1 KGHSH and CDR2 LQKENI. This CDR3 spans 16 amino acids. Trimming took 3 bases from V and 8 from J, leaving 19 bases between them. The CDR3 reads CASSPGTARGGEKLFF. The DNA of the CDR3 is TGTGCCAGCTCACCCGGGACCGCGCGAGGGGGGGAAAAACTGTTTTTT.

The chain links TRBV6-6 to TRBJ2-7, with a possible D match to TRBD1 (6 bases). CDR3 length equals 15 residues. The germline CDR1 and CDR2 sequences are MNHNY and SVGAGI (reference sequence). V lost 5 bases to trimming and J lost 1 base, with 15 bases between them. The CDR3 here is CASSHHRQGSYEQYF. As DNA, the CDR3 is TGTGCCAGCAGTCACCATCGGCAGGGGTCCTACGAGCAGTACTTC.

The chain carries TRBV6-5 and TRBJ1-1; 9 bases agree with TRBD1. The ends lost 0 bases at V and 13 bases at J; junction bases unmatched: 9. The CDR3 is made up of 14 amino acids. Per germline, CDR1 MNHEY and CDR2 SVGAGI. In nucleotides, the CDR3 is TGTGCCAGCAGTTACTCGGGGGGACAGGGTATAGGTTTCTTT. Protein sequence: CASSYSGGQGIGFF.

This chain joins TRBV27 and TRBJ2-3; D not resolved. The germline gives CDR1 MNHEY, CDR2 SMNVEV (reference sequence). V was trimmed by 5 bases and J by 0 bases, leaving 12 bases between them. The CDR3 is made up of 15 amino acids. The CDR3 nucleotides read TGTGCCAGCAGTCTGACGACTTATAGCACAGATACGCAGTATTTT. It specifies CASSLTTYSTDTQYF.

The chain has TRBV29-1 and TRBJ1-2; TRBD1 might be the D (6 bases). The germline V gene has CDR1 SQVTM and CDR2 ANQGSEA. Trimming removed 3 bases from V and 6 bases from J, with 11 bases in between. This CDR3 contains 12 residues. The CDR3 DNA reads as TGCAGCGTTGACTACAGGGTCGATGGCTACACCTTC. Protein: CSVDYRVDGYTF.

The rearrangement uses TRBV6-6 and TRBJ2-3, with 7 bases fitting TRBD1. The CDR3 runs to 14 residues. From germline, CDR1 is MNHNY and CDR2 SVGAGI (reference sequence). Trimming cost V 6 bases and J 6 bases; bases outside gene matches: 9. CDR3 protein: CASRPGGEWDTQYF. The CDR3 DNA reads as TGTGCCAGCAGGCCAGGGGGAGAGTGGGATACGCAGTATTTT.

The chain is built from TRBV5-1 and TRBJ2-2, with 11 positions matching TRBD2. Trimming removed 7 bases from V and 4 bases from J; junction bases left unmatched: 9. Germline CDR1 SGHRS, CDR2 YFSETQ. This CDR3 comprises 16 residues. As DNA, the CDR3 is TGCGCCAGCGGCCTCCTAGCGGGGGGACTCACCGGGGAGCTGTTTTTT. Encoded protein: CASGLLAGGLTGELFF.

The CDR3 is CASSMTDRYTEAFF. The DNA for the CDR3 is TGTGCCAGTAGTATGACGGACAGATACACTGAAGCTTTCTTT. The genes are TRBV19 and TRBJ1-1; a weak D match, TRBD1 (6 bases). Looked up from germline, CDR1 is LNHDA and CDR2 is SQIVND (reference sequence). Trimming left V 3 bases short and J 3 bases short, with 11 bases between. There are 14 residues in the CDR3.

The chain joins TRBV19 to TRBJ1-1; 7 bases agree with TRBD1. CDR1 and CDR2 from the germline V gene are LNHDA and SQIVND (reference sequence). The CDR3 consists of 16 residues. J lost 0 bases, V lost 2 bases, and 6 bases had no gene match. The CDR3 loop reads CASSILGQGVNTEAFF. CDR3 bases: TGTGCCAGTAGTATATTGGGGCAGGGGGTGAACACTGAAGCTTTCTTT.

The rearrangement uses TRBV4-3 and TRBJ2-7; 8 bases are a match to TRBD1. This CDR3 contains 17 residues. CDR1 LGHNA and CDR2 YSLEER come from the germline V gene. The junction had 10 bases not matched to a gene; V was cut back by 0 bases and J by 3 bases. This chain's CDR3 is CASSQERTGYTSYEQYF. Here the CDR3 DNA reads TGCGCCAGCAGCCAAGAGCGGACAGGGTATACTAGCTACGAGCAGTACTTC.

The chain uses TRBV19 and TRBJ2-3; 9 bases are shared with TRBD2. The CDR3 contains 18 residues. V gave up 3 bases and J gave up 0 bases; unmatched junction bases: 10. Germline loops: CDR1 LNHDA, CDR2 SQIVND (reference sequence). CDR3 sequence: CASSIGASGATSTDTQYF. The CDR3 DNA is TGTGCCAGTAGTATTGGGGCTAGCGGGGCGACAAGCACAGATACGCAGTATTTT.

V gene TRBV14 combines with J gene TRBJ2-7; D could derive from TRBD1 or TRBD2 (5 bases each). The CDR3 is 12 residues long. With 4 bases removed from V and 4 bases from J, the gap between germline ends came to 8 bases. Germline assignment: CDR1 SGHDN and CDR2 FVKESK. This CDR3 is CASSPGGYEQYF. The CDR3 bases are TGTGCCAGCAGCCCTGGGGGTTACGAGCAGTACTTC.

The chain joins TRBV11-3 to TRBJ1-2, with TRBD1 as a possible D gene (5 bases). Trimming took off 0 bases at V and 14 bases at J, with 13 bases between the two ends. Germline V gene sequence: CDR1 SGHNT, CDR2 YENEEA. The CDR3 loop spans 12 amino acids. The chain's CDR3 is CASSLDLGGTTF. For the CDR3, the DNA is TGTGCCAGCAGCTTAGATCTTGGGGGAACAACCTTC.

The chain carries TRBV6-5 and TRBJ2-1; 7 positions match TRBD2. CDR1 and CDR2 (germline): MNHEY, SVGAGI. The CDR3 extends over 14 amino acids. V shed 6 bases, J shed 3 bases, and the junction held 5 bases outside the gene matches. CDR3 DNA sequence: TGTGCCAGCAGACCCTCGGGGGGCTACAATGAGCAGTTCTTC. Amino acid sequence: CASRPSGGYNEQFF.

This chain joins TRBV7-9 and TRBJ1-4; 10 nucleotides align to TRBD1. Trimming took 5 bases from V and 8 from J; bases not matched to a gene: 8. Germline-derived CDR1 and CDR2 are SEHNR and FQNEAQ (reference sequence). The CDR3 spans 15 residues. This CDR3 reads CASSIRQGAVEKLFF. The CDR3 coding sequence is TGTGCCAGCAGCATCCGACAGGGGGCGGTAGAAAAACTGTTTTTT.

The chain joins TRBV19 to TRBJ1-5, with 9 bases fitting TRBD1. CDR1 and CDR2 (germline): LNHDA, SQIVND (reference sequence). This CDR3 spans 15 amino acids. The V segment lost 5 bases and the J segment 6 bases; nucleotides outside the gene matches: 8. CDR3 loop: CASSSSGTGIQPQHF. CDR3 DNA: TGTGCCAGTAGTTCGTCCGGGACAGGGATTCAGCCCCAGCATTTT.

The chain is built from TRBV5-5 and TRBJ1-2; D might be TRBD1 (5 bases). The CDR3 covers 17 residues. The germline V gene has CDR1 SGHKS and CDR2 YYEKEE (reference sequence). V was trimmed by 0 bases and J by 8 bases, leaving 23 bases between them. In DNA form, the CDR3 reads TGTGCCAGCAGCTTGGCACTATCAGGGAGTGAGGGGCAGGGCTACACCTTC. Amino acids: CASSLALSGSEGQGYTF.

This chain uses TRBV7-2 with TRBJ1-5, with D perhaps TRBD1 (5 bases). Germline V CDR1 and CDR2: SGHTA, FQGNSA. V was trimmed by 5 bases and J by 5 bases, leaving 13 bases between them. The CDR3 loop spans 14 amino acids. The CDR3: CASSGGNLDQPQHF. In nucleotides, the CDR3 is TGTGCCAGCAGCGGGGGGAATTTGGATCAGCCCCAGCATTTT.

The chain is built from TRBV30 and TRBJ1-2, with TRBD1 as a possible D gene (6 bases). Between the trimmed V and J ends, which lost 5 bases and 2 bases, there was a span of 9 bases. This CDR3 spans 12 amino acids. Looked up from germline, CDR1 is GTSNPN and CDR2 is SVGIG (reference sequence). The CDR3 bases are TGTGCCTGGGGACAGCGAAACTATGGCTACACCTTC. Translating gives CAWGQRNYGYTF.

In DNA form, the CDR3 reads TGTGCCAGCAGCCAAGTTAGCGGGGGGCAAAACACCGGGGAGCTGTTTTTT. This encodes CASSQVSGGQNTGELFF. The chain combines TRBV3-1 (or the pseudogene TRBV3-2) with TRBJ2-2; TRBD2 aligns across 10 bases. V was clipped by 1 base and J by 2 bases; unmatched bases: 4. CDR3 length: 17 residues. Germline V gene lookup returns CDR1 LGHDT and CDR2 YNNKEL (reference sequence).

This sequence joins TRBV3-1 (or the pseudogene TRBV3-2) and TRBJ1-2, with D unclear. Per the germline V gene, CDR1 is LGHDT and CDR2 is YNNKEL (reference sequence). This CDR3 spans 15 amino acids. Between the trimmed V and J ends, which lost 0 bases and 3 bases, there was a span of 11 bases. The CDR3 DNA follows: TGTGCCAGCAGCCAAGATACGGCGGGTGACTATGGCTACACCTTC. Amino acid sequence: CASSQDTAGDYGYTF.

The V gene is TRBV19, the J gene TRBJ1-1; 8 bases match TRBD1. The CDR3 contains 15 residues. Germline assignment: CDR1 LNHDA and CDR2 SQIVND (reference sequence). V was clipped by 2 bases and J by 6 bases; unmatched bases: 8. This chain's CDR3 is CASSISRGPGAEAFF. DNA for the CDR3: TGTGCCAGTAGTATATCCAGGGGGCCCGGGGCTGAAGCTTTCTTT.

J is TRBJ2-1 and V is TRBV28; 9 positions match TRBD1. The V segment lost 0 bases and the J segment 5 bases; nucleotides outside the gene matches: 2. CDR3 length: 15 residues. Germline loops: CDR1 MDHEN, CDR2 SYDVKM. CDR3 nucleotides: TGTGCCAGCAGTTTATGGGGACAGGGTAACAATGAGCAGTTCTTC. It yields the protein CASSLWGQGNNEQFF.